A single sample gave rise to the 16 T cell receptor beta chains below, sequenced in a study of T cell responses to AZD1222 COVID-19 vaccine. The repertoire was sequenced with immunoSEQ multiplex PCR; TCRdb's copy has only in-frame clones and lacks some. The sample has around 120,000 clones, approximately 94% seen once. The sequenced sample was peripheral blood, obtained 28 days after the second AZD1222 dose. These TCRs come from an adult who received the AZD1222 COVID-19 vaccine.

This chain connects TRBV10-3 to TRBJ1-4; 8 bases map to TRBD1. The CDR3 loop spans 14 amino acids. The germline CDR1 and CDR2 sequences are ENHRY and SYGVKD. Unmatched junction bases numbered 7, after V lost 6 bases and J lost 7 bases. In nucleotides, the CDR3 is TGTGCCATCAGACCGGGACAGGAGGCTGAAAAACTGTTTTTT. Its protein product is CAIRPGQEAEKLFF.

The chain employs TRBV4-3 and TRBJ2-1; 10 positions agree with TRBD2. V dropped 0 bases and J dropped 0; count of bases not matched to a gene: 8. Germline V gene lookup returns CDR1 LGHNA and CDR2 YSLEER. This CDR3 is 19 amino acids long. The CDR3 DNA sequence: TGCGCCAGCAGCCAAGACCCGGGACTAGCGTTAAGCTCCTACAATGAGCAGTTCTTC. Amino acids: CASSQDPGLALSSYNEQFF.

The CDR3 DNA sequence: TGCGCCAGCAGGGACACCACAGATACGCAGTATTTT. It codes for CASRDTTDTQYF. This chain connects TRBV4-1 to TRBJ2-3; maybe TRBD1 (5 bases). There are 12 residues in the CDR3. The V gene lost 6 bases and the J gene lost 2 bases, with 6 bases spanning the gap. Germline loops: CDR1 MGHRA, CDR2 YSYEKL.

The chain recombines TRBV5-4 with TRBJ1-2; D is ambiguous. The CDR3 totals 13 residues. Trimming pared 4 bases from V and 0 bases from J, leaving 7 bases between. Germline V CDR1 and CDR2: SGHNT, YYREEE (reference sequence). CDR3 in amino acids: CASSAGTNYGYTF. The CDR3 DNA follows: TGTGCCAGCAGCGCCGGGACTAACTATGGCTACACCTTC.

The chain recombines TRBV6-2 or TRBV6-3 with TRBJ1-2; 7 bases line up with TRBD1. Looked up from germline, CDR1 is MNHEY and CDR2 is SVGEGT. V trimming: 4 bases; J trimming: 3 bases; junction bases outside the gene matches: 2. CDR3 length: 13 amino acids. CDR3 sequence reads: CASSLTGYYGYTF. CDR3 DNA: TGTGCCAGCAGTTTGACAGGGTACTATGGCTACACCTTC.

This chain links TRBV5-1 with TRBJ1-1; D unresolved. The CDR3 consists of 14 residues. V was cut by 6 bases and J by 1 base, with 13 bases left in between. The V gene's germline CDR1 is SGHRS and CDR2 YFSETQ. CDR3 nucleotides: TGCGCCAGCACCCTGGAGTTGGGGAACACTGAAGCTTTCTTT. Its translation: CASTLELGNTEAFF.

J is TRBJ1-1 and V is TRBV19; 7 positions agree with TRBD1. After removal of 6 bases from V and 1 base from J, the junction contained 2 bases not matched to a gene. Germline V gene sequence: CDR1 LNHDA, CDR2 SQIVND (reference sequence). CDR3 length: 13 amino acids. CDR3 loop: CASRDRTNTEAFF. The DNA of the CDR3 is TGTGCCAGTAGGGACAGGACGAACACTGAAGCTTTCTTT.

This rearrangement joins TRBV7-5 to TRBJ1-5; whether TRBD1, the table's D call, matches the DNA was not checked. TRBV7-5 is termed a pseudogene. There are 15 residues in the CDR3. The CDR3 sequence is CVRSLVGPGLLAQHF. DNA for the CDR3: TGTGTCAGAAGCTTAGTCGGTCCAGGGTTATTGGCCCAGCATTTT.

V is TRBV6-5 and J is TRBJ1-2; D call uncertain. The length of the CDR3 is 14 residues. Germline lookup yields CDR1 MNHEY and CDR2 SVGAGI. V was shortened by 6 bases and J by 3 bases, with 14 bases between the two germline ends. This chain's CDR3 is CASRNLGGDYGYTF. CDR3 bases: TGTGCCAGCAGGAATCTAGGTGGTGACTATGGCTACACCTTC.

The V gene is TRBV28, the J gene TRBJ1-2, with 8 positions matching TRBD1. The CDR3 sequence is 16 residues long. The V and J ends lost 5 bases and 9 bases, in that order; junction bases with no gene match: 17. In germline, CDR1 is MDHEN, CDR2 SYDVKM. CDR3 loop: CASSLPLQGGKGSYTF. The CDR3 nucleotides read TGTGCCAGCAGTCTTCCACTACAGGGGGGTAAGGGAAGCTACACCTTC.

The chain has TRBV2 and TRBJ1-4; 7 bases fit TRBD1. V gave up 6 bases and J gave up 3 bases; unmatched junction bases: 4. Germline V gives CDR1 SNHLY, CDR2 FYNNEI. This CDR3 has 14 residues. The CDR3 loop is CASSLQGSNEKLFF. The CDR3 nucleotides are TGTGCCAGCAGCCTACAGGGGTCTAATGAAAAACTGTTTTTT.

The genes are TRBV6-5 and TRBJ1-4, with D unclear. Germline CDR1 and CDR2: MNHEY and SVGAGI. V shed 8 bases and J shed 2 bases, with 15 bases lying between them. The CDR3 totals 15 residues. CDR3 sequence: CASGSGVATNEKLFF. The CDR3 bases are TGTGCCAGCGGGTCCGGGGTAGCCACTAATGAAAAACTGTTTTTT.

Points on this clone: Other DNA sequences in the sample encode the same CDR3. The rearrangement links TRBV6-2 or TRBV6-3 to TRBJ2-1; the D gene could be TRBD1 or TRBD2 (5 bases each). CDR1 is MNHEY and CDR2 is SVGEGT in the germline V gene. The CDR3 consists of 14 residues. The V gene lost 0 bases and the J gene lost 4 bases, with 7 bases spanning the gap. This chain's CDR3 is CASSYSGRYNEQFF. CDR3 nucleotide sequence: TGTGCCAGCAGTTACTCGGGACGTTACAATGAGCAGTTCTTC.

The J gene is TRBJ2-7, the V gene TRBV2; a weak D match, TRBD1 (5 bases). V lost 11 bases, J lost 0 bases, and 14 bases lay in between. Per germline, CDR1 SNHLY and CDR2 FYNNEI. The CDR3 runs to 13 residues. Here the CDR3 reads CAVHTGSSYEQYF. The CDR3 DNA reads as TGTGCCGTACATACAGGAAGCTCCTACGAGCAGTACTTC.

The rearrangement joins TRBV15 to TRBJ2-7; D ambiguous. The CDR3 is 13 amino acids. Germline-derived CDR1 and CDR2 are LNHNV and YYDKDF (reference sequence). V lost 7 bases to trimming and J lost 2 bases, with 12 bases between them. The CDR3 sequence is CATKVGDTYEQYF. CDR3 DNA: TGTGCCACCAAAGTTGGCGACACCTACGAGCAGTACTTC.

Turning to this clone: With a much larger clone just one base away, this may be a read error. The chain carries TRBV7-9 and TRBJ2-7; D not resolved. Germline-derived CDR1 and CDR2 are SEHNR and FQNEAQ (reference sequence). Deletions cut 5 bases from V and 3 bases from J, with 5 bases between. The CDR3 covers 11 residues. The CDR3 here is CASSPGYEQYF. For the CDR3, the DNA is TGTGCCAGCAGCCCCGGCTACGAGCAGTACTTC. Based on the CDR3 plus reference TRBV7-9 and TRBJ2-7, the full variable domain is DTGVSQNPRHKITKRGQNVTFRCDPISEHNRLYWYRQTLGQGPEFLTYFQNEAQLEKSRLLSDRFSAERPKGSFSTLEIQRTEQGDSAMYLCASSPGYEQYFGPGTRLTVT.